This T cell receptor (beta chain) was captured by sequencing in a study of STAT5B mutations in CD4+ large granular lymphocyte leukemia. Study-wide findings and caveats: TRBV06-family usage was enriched in top patient clones (8/27) versus controls (2/35).

On this clone: The antigen remains unidentified.

The CDR3 contains 15 residues. The germline V gene encodes CDR1 MNHEY and CDR2 SMNVEV (reference sequence). After removal of 5 bases from V and 6 bases from J, the junction contained 7 bases not matched to a gene. The repertoire was sequenced with immunoSEQ multiplex PCR; TCRdb's copy has only in-frame clones and lacks some. The sample holds approximately 24,000 clones; about 86% are singletons and the top ten take 0.25% to 0.35%. Sequencing was carried out using CD4+ T cells from blood buffy coats. This chain connects TRBV27 to TRBJ1-4; 9 nucleotides match TRBD1. This receptor was taken from a human donor in good health. Written as DNA, the CDR3 is TGTGCCAGCAGTCCTACGACAGGGGGATATGAAAAACTGTTTTTT. It is translated as CASSPTTGGYEKLFF.